The source of this T cell receptor (beta chain) is a study of blood T cell repertoires in COVID-19. Study at large: Collection of acute and convalescent COVID-19 samples took place in the United States, Italy and Spain. T cells, B-cell-depleted T cells, or PBMCs provided the cDNA or gDNA that served as material.

Donors of Cohort 3 who recovered were those that had two negative PCRs, clearance, or symptom resolution. Data came from immunoSEQ multiplex PCR; TCRdb stores just in-frame clones and leaves some out. The sample consists of a few hundred thousand clones, 75% to 90% of them appearing once. The CDR3 runs to 17 residues. Per germline, CDR1 SGHTS and CDR2 YDEGEE. Trimming shortened V by 4 bases and J by 3 bases, and 19 bases separated the two germline ends. This TCR was recovered from a man between 18 and 29 years old who had recovered from COVID-19. Sequencing input: PBMCs or T cells enriched from blood (not recorded which). The genes are TRBV5-8 and TRBJ1-4, with a possible D match to TRBD1 (6 bases). The CDR3 loop is CASSRTITGSPNEKLFF. As DNA, the CDR3 is TGTGCCAGCAGCCGAACAATTACAGGGTCTCCTAATGAAAAACTGTTTTTT.